This TCR beta chain came from a study of cytomegalovirus exposure and HLA in healthy donors. Study conclusions and caveats: A previous analysis found most TCR beta V segments productive roughly 87% or roughly 30% of the time. The sole available immune exposure information was CMV serostatus.

A remark on this clone: Its antigen is as yet unknown.

The PCR made use of 60 Vbeta and 13 Jbeta primers. Generated by immunoSEQ multiplex PCR, the TCRdb table keeps only in-frame clones and is missing some. The table lists 100,000 to 150,000 clones, 82% of them singletons, with roughly 7.8% in the top ten. The sequenced sample was PBMCs. This TCR was sampled from a woman aged 45-60 years in good health and CMV-seropositive.

The CDR3 region is CASSRETFYEQYF. The CDR3 DNA follows: TGTGCCAGCAGCCGGGAAACTTTTTACGAGCAGTACTTC. This chain links TRBV6-5 with TRBJ2-7, with a possible D match to TRBD2 (5 bases). Trimming shortened V by 6 bases and J by 4 bases, and 13 bases separated the two germline ends. The CDR3 is made up of 13 amino acids. Germline V gene lookup returns CDR1 MNHEY and CDR2 SVGAGI.